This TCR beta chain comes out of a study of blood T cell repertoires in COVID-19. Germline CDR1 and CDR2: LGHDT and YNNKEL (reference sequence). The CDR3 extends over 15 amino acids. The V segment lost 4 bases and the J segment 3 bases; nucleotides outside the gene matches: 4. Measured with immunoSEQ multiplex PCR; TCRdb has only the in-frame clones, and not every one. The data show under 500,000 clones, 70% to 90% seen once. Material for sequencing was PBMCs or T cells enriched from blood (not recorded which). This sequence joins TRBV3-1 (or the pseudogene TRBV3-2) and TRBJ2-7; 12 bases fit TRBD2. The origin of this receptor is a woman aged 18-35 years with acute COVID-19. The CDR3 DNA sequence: TGTGCCAGCAGCCCCTCGACTAGCGGGGGCTACGAGCAGTACTTC. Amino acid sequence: CASSPSTSGGYEQYF.